Following are 19 T cell receptor beta chains from one sample sequenced in a study of chemoradiotherapy in HPV16-positive cancers. TCRdb's table, derived via immunoSEQ multiplex PCR, lists solely in-frame clones and lacks some. The sample has about 17,000 clones, 90% seen once; the top ten hold roughly 15%. Sequencing was performed on blood, taken from a patient who underwent chemoradiotherapy. The receptors were sampled from a human donor with HPV-associated anogenital cancer.

This clone was counted once. The V gene is TRBV5-4, the J gene TRBJ1-2; 7 bases align to TRBD1. This CDR3 region has 14 residues. CDR1 is SGHNT and CDR2 is YYREEE in the germline V gene (reference sequence). V gave up 0 bases and J gave up 3 bases; unmatched junction bases: 2. The CDR3 DNA sequence: TGTGCCAGCAGCTTGGAAGGGGGCTACTATGGCTACACCTTC. Translation: CASSLEGGYYGYTF.

This clone was detected once. The chain employs TRBV7-9 and TRBJ1-4; D not certain. This CDR3 comprises 12 residues. V lost 4 bases to trimming and J lost 4 bases, with 4 bases between them. Germline loops: CDR1 SEHNR, CDR2 FQNEAQ (reference sequence). This chain's CDR3 is CASSSRNEKLFF. The CDR3 DNA reads as TGTGCCAGCAGCTCCCGTAATGAAAAACTGTTTTTT.

The gene calls are TRBV5-8 and TRBJ2-1; D is undetermined. V lost 4 bases, J lost 7 bases, and 9 bases lay in between. Germline CDR1 is SGHTS and CDR2 is YDEGEE. This CDR3 comprises 12 residues. The CDR3 sequence is CASSLSRNEQFF. The CDR3 DNA reads as TGTGCCAGCAGCCTTAGTAGGAATGAGCAGTTCTTC.

The genes are TRBV29-1 and TRBJ1-2; 7 nucleotides line up with TRBD1. J lost 6 bases, V lost 7 bases, and 5 bases had no gene match. The CDR3 is 11 residues long. Germline loops: CDR1 SQVTM, CDR2 ANQGSEA. CDR3: CSDSDRNGYTF. The CDR3 DNA follows: TGCAGCGATTCGGACAGGAATGGCTACACCTTC.

The chain has TRBV18 and TRBJ2-7; no clear D gene. The CDR3 has 15 residues. Trimming took 2 bases from V and 1 from J, leaving 12 bases between them. CDR1 is KGHSH, CDR2 LQKENI, per germline. This chain's CDR3 is CASSPKRQPSYEQYV. For the CDR3, the DNA is TGTGCCAGCTCACCAAAGAGACAACCTTCCTACGAGCAGTACGTC.

V and J are TRBV6-6 and TRBJ1-2; TRBD1 matches 10 bases. V gave up 7 bases and J gave up 6 bases; unmatched junction bases: 11. The CDR3 length is 15 residues. Germline values: CDR1 MNHNY, CDR2 SVGAGI (reference sequence). CDR3 nucleotides: TGTGCCAGCACTCCGCCAAGGGACAGGGGTAATGGCTACACCTTC. Protein product: CASTPPRDRGNGYTF.

The J gene is TRBJ1-1, the V gene TRBV19, with D unresolved. The CDR3 length is 12 residues. CDR1 and CDR2 (germline): LNHDA, SQIVND (reference sequence). The germline V and J ends were trimmed by 8 bases and 5 bases, with 12 bases remaining between them. For the CDR3, the DNA is TGTGCCAGTGGATACTTGGGTACTGAAGCTTTCTTT. Residues: CASGYLGTEAFF.

The rearrangement joins TRBV13 to TRBJ1-6; tentative D call: TRBD1 (5 bases). CDR1 and CDR2 (germline): PRHDT, FYEKMQ (reference sequence). V was cut by 5 bases and J by 5 bases, with 16 bases left in between. This CDR3 region has 16 residues. The CDR3 DNA reads TGTGCCAGCAGCCGGACCGGGACCCTGAATAATTCACCCCTCCACTTT. Translating it yields CASSRTGTLNNSPLHF.

This clone was seen only once. The genes are TRBV5-1 and TRBJ2-5, with TRBD1 identical over 12 bases. Germline V CDR1 and CDR2: SGHRS, YFSETQ. Trimming cost V 3 bases and J 4 bases; bases outside gene matches: 7. The CDR3 runs 16 residues. DNA for the CDR3: TGCGCCAGCAGCTCCGGGACAGGGGGCGCGGCAGAGACCCAGTACTTC. Translation: CASSSGTGGAAETQYF.

V usage is TRBV19 and J usage is TRBJ2-6; the D gene could be TRBD1 or TRBD2 (6 bases each). Looked up from germline, CDR1 is LNHDA and CDR2 is SQIVND (reference sequence). The CDR3 is made up of 17 amino acids. The V gene lost 5 bases and the J gene lost 1 base, with 15 bases spanning the gap. CDR3 sequence (DNA): TGTGCCAGTAGTGGGCGGGACAACTCTTCTGGGGCCAACGTCCTGACTTTC. Translated: CASSGRDNSSGANVLTF.

V usage is TRBV6-1 and J usage is TRBJ2-7; TRBD1 matches 7 bases. CDR3 length: 13 residues. Germline values: CDR1 MNHNS, CDR2 SASEGT. The ends lost 7 bases at V and 3 bases at J; junction bases unmatched: 6. The CDR3 reads CASKGAGVYEQYF. The CDR3 DNA reads as TGTGCCAGCAAGGGGGCCGGGGTCTACGAGCAGTACTTC.

CDR3 DNA sequence: TGTGCCAGCTCACCTACCGGGACAGGGGCCACCGGGGAGCTGTTTTTT. Its translation is CASSPTGTGATGELFF. The chain is built from TRBV18 and TRBJ2-2; 10 bases are a match to TRBD1. This CDR3 contains 16 residues. CDR1 is KGHSH and CDR2 is LQKENI in the germline V gene. J was trimmed by 4 bases and V by 3 bases; bases with no gene match: 5.

This chain links TRBV14 with TRBJ2-3; 8 bases map to TRBD1. This CDR3 contains 16 residues. The V gene end was trimmed by 4 bases and the J gene end by 3 bases; junction bases not matched to a gene: 9. From germline, CDR1 is SGHDN and CDR2 FVKESK. The CDR3 DNA sequence: TGTGCCAGCAGCCCCCAGGACAGGGTGAGGACAGATACGCAGTATTTT. It is translated as CASSPQDRVRTDTQYF. The whole variable domain, filled in from reference TRBV14 and TRBJ2-3, reads EAGVTQFPSHSVIEKGQTVTLRCDPISGHDNLYWYRRVMGKEIKFLLHFVKESKQDESGMPNNRFLAERTGGTYSTLKVQPAELEDSGVYFCASSPQDRVRTDTQYFGPGTRLTVL.

This chain connects TRBV27 to TRBJ1-4; possibly TRBD1 for D (6 bases). Between the trimmed V and J ends, which lost 5 bases and 8 bases, there was a span of 18 bases. The CDR3 extends over 15 amino acids. From germline, CDR1 is MNHEY and CDR2 SMNVEV (reference sequence). The CDR3 nucleotides are TGTGCCAGCAGTACAACGTGGGGGGCTTGGGAAAAACTGTTTTTT. Its protein product is CASSTTWGAWEKLFF.

The chain has TRBV6-1 and TRBJ1-3, with TRBD1 matching over 12 bases. Germline trimming cut 6 bases from V and 2 bases from J; bases unmatched to any gene: 2. The CDR3 has 15 amino acids. Germline CDR1 is MNHNS and CDR2 is SASEGT. The CDR3, as DNA: TGTGCCAGCAGGTGGGACAGGGGGCCTGGAAACACCATATATTTT. This encodes CASRWDRGPGNTIYF.

This chain joins TRBV5-1 and TRBJ1-1; D not resolved. The CDR3 loop spans 14 amino acids. Trimming removed 6 bases from V and 5 bases from J, with 17 bases in between. Per germline, CDR1 SGHRS and CDR2 YFSETQ. The CDR3 DNA sequence: TGCGCCAGCACCCGAGGCGGTCTAGGGACTGAAGCTTTCTTT. This gives the protein CASTRGGLGTEAFF.

Only one count was recorded for this clone. The V and J genes are TRBV30 and TRBJ1-6; D is ambiguous. Trimming stripped 0 bases from V and 10 bases from J, with 13 bases between. There are 14 residues in the CDR3. CDR1 is GTSNPN and CDR2 is SVGIG in the germline V gene (reference sequence). In DNA form, the CDR3 reads TGTGCCTGGAGTGTAGGCCCAGGAATGTCACCCCTCCACTTT. Its translation: CAWSVGPGMSPLHF.

This chain joins TRBV15 and TRBJ1-4, with D hard to call. Trimming shortened V by 1 base and J by 4 bases, and 7 bases separated the two germline ends. There are 14 residues in the CDR3. The V gene's germline CDR1 is LNHNV and CDR2 YYDKDF (reference sequence). The CDR3 region has the DNA TGTGCCACCAGCAGAGGGGTCCTTAATGAAAAACTGTTTTTT. This sequence encodes CATSRGVLNEKLFF.

The chain is built from TRBV5-4 and TRBJ1-2, with D maybe TRBD1 (5 bases). The V end lost 0 bases, the J end lost 5 bases, and 8 bases lay between the germline ends. Germline V gene sequence: CDR1 SGHNT, CDR2 YYREEE (reference sequence). The CDR3 runs 13 residues. Here the CDR3 reads CASSLGWGYGYTF. CDR3 DNA: TGTGCCAGCAGCTTGGGTTGGGGGTATGGCTACACCTTC.